The sequence of this T cell receptor (beta chain) was determined in a study of blood T cells in healthy people across ages. A sample-barcoded 5' primer and a J-beta primer mix were used in a second PCR of about 6 to 11 cycles. One entry per CDR3 protein results from TCRdb running MiXCR on the 5' RACE reads. The sample lists roughly 1,800,000 distinct CDR3 sequences, 49% occurring once. CDR1 is SGHAT and CDR2 is FQNNGV in the germline V gene. The CDR3 totals 14 residues. V gave up 5 bases and J gave up 6 bases, with 13 bases separating them. This chain uses TRBV11-2 with TRBJ1-4; no clear D. This TCR was recovered from a woman in her thirties or forties in good health. Sequencing used blood. CDR3 nucleotides: TGTGCCAGCAGCCCCCTCGTTGGTTATGAAAAACTGTTTTTT. Its protein product is CASSPLVGYEKLFF.